These T cell receptor beta chains were read from a single sample in a study of control samples from healthy donors and cancer patients. Clones were read by immunoSEQ multiplex PCR, and TCRdb kept only the in-frame ones, dropping some. This sample has just under 80,000 clones, with roughly 89% found just once. Sequencing used PBMCs. These receptors were taken from an older woman with head and neck cancer. Both conserved end residues are part of each CDR3. A D gene is named only where the DNA matches it firmly. The size entry is marked missing in some rows and otherwise reads once, few, many or a size class.

cdr3_aa cdr3_nt j_call v_call d_call clone_size
CASSSDRAASYNEQFF TGTGCCAGCAGCTCAGACCGGGCCGCGAGCTACAATGAGCAGTTCTTC TRBJ2-1 TRBV7-9 NA NA
CAWSTGQKYNEQFF TGTGCCTGGAGTACGGGACAGAAGTACAATGAGCAGTTCTTC TRBJ2-1 TRBV30 TRBD1 NA
CASSLGMGEQFF TGTGCCAGCAGCTTGGGGATGGGTGAGCAGTTCTTC TRBJ2-1 TRBV5-5 NA few
CASSLRTGGTEAFF TGCGCCAGCAGCTTACGGACAGGGGGCACTGAAGCTTTCTTT TRBJ1-1 TRBV5-1 TRBD1 NA
CASSHGYPPYEQYF TGTGCCAGCAGCCATGGGTACCCCCCCTACGAGCAGTACTTC TRBJ2-7 TRBV14 NA NA
CASRGKQAVPHEQYF TGTGCCAGCAGGGGAAAACAAGCGGTTCCCCACGAGCAGTACTTC TRBJ2-7 TRBV3-1/TRBV3-2 NA NA
CASSLRDGLAGWADTQYF TGTGCCAGCAGTTTAAGAGATGGACTAGCGGGATGGGCAGATACGCAGTATTTT TRBJ2-3 TRBV5-4 TRBD2 NA
CASSQRDRGEGTEAFF TGTGCCAGCAGCCAAAGGGACAGGGGGGAGGGCACTGAAGCTTTCTTT TRBJ1-1 TRBV4-2 TRBD1 few
CAISGTGGIGGEKLFF TGTGCCATCAGTGGGACAGGGGGCATAGGTGGTGAAAAACTGTTTTTT TRBJ1-4 TRBV10-3 TRBD1 NA
CASSPVEGNQPQHF TGTGCCAGCAGTCCGGTGGAGGGAAATCAGCCCCAGCATTTT TRBJ1-5 TRBV25-1 NA once
CASSLVGSGEQFF TGTGCCAGCAGCTTAGTAGGGTCAGGTGAGCAGTTCTTC TRBJ2-1 TRBV7-2 NA NA
CASSLGLAEHSVTQYF TGCGCCAGCAGCTTGGGACTAGCGGAACATTCAGTGACCCAGTACTTC TRBJ2-5 TRBV5-1 TRBD2 NA
CASSQITREQFF TGTGCCAGCAGCCAAATAACTCGAGAGCAGTTCTTC TRBJ2-1 TRBV7-9 NA few
CASSPNLRAGTGTEAFF TGTGCCAGCAGCCCTAACTTGAGGGCCGGGACAGGGACTGAAGCTTTCTTT TRBJ1-1 TRBV4-2 TRBD1 NA
CAWSTGLAGEHEQYF TGTGCCTGGAGTACCGGACTAGCGGGAGAACACGAGCAGTACTTC TRBJ2-7 TRBV30 TRBD2 NA
CASTLSNGNYGYTF TGTGCCAGCACTTTATCTAACGGAAACTATGGCTACACCTTC TRBJ1-2 TRBV2 NA NA
CASSWTSGNDEQFF TGTGCCAGCAGCTGGACTAGCGGGAACGATGAGCAGTTCTTC TRBJ2-1 TRBV6-2/TRBV6-3 TRBD2 NA
CAISEDRENIQYF TGTGCCATCAGTGAGGACAGGGAAAACATTCAGTACTTC TRBJ2-4 TRBV10-3 TRBD1 NA
CASSMWSAEAFF TGTGCCAGTAGTATGTGGTCGGCTGAAGCTTTCTTT TRBJ1-1 TRBV19 NA NA
CASSIGLAGQETQYF TGTGCCAGCAGCATCGGACTAGCGGGACAAGAGACCCAGTACTTC TRBJ2-5 TRBV4-2 TRBD2 NA
CASSYSTDQPQHF TGTGCCAGCAGTTACTCGACCGATCAGCCCCAGCATTTT TRBJ1-5 TRBV6-5 NA NA
CASSSPRSEAFF TGCGCCAGCAGCTCCCCACGGAGTGAAGCTTTCTTT TRBJ1-1 TRBV4-1 NA NA
CASSPRGRATLGLTEAFF TGTGCCAGCAGCCCGAGGGGCAGGGCCACCCTCGGGCTAACTGAAGCTTTCTTT TRBJ1-1 TRBV13 NA NA
CATTRTGVNQPQHF TGTGCCACCACAAGAACAGGGGTAAATCAGCCCCAGCATTTT TRBJ1-5 TRBV15 TRBD1 NA